This TCR beta chain came from a study of OX40 agonist ivuxolimab in advanced cancers. The CDR3 covers 14 residues. V lost 5 bases and J 2 bases, leaving 12 bases between the germline ends. Germline CDR1 and CDR2: SGHTA and FQGNSA. Profiled with immunoSEQ multiplex PCR; TCRdb holds only in-frame clones, not every one. The top ten clones hold 9.8% of a sample with fewer than 80,000 clones, approximately 84% of them seen once. The chain couples TRBV7-2 to TRBJ1-2, with D possibly being TRBD1 (6 bases). The sequence was collected from an adult with an advanced solid tumor such as melanoma, head and neck, liver or kidney cancer. Here the sequenced sample was CD4+ or CD8+ T cells sorted from blood, taken in a trial of the OX40 agonist ivuxolimab. As DNA, the CDR3 is TGTGCCAGCAGCCCGTGGACAGAGAACTATGGCTACACCTTC. Translated, it gives CASSPWTENYGYTF.